This is a list of T cell receptor beta chains from one sample in a study of blood T cell repertoires in COVID-19. Assay used: immunoSEQ multiplex PCR; TCRdb lists only in-frame clones, some missing. Of over 35,000 clones listed, 80% to 90% are singletons. The sample comprised peripheral blood. The origin of the receptors is a man over 45 with acute or convalescent COVID-19. Each CDR3 is given with its conserved first and last residue. Fields, in order: D gene, clone size, V gene, J gene, CDR3 DNA, CDR3 protein. D genes are given only for firm matches. Clone sizes are given selectively: once, few, many, or a class where the clone is expanded.

D gene: NA
clone size: once
V gene: TRBV10-3
J gene: TRBJ1-5
CDR3 DNA: TGTGCCATCGCGGAGGAATTTGTACCTAGTCAGCCCCAGCATTTT
CDR3 protein: CAIAEEFVPSQPQHF

D gene: NA
clone size: NA
V gene: TRBV5-4
J gene: TRBJ1-1
CDR3 DNA: TGTGCCAGCAGCAAGCGAACAGGGTCGCGTGACACTGAAGCTTTCTTT
CDR3 protein: CASSKRTGSRDTEAFF

D gene: TRBD2
clone size: NA
V gene: TRBV12-5
J gene: TRBJ2-3
CDR3 DNA: TGTGCTAGTGGTCTCCCATCTAGCGGGAGCCCAGATACGCAGTATTTT
CDR3 protein: CASGLPSSGSPDTQYF

D gene: NA
clone size: NA
V gene: TRBV7-9
J gene: TRBJ2-3
CDR3 DNA: TGTGCCAGCAGCCGCGATACAGATACGCAGTATTTT
CDR3 protein: CASSRDTDTQYF

D gene: NA
clone size: NA
V gene: TRBV11-2
J gene: TRBJ2-7
CDR3 DNA: TGTGCCAGCAGCTTCGGGACACTCTCCTACGAGCAGTACTTC
CDR3 protein: CASSFGTLSYEQYF

D gene: TRBD2
clone size: few
V gene: TRBV18
J gene: TRBJ2-7
CDR3 DNA: TGTGCCAGCTCCCCTACTAGCGGGAGTCGGTACGAGCAGTACTTC
CDR3 protein: CASSPTSGSRYEQYF

D gene: TRBD1
clone size: NA
V gene: TRBV5-1
J gene: TRBJ2-5
CDR3 DNA: TGCGCCAGCAGCTTGAACACAGGGGGTGCCGAGACCCAGTACTTC
CDR3 protein: CASSLNTGGAETQYF

D gene: NA
clone size: once
V gene: TRBV18
J gene: TRBJ1-1
CDR3 DNA: TGTGCCAGCTCACCCTCCGGGGAAGGCGCTTTCTTT
CDR3 protein: CASSPSGEGAFF

D gene: NA
clone size: NA
V gene: TRBV7-3
J gene: TRBJ2-2
CDR3 DNA: TGTGCCAGCAGCCGAAATCCTAGCGCGAACACCGGGGAGCTGTTTTTT
CDR3 protein: CASSRNPSANTGELFF

D gene: NA
clone size: NA
V gene: TRBV4-1
J gene: TRBJ1-2
CDR3 DNA: TGCGCCAGCAGCCAAGGGCAGGACTATGGCTACACCTTC
CDR3 protein: CASSQGQDYGYTF

D gene: NA
clone size: NA
V gene: TRBV5-5
J gene: TRBJ2-3
CDR3 DNA: TGTGCCAGCAGCTTGGCAAACTGGGAGGCCAAGGACACAGATACGCAGTATTTT
CDR3 protein: CASSLANWEAKDTDTQYF

D gene: NA
clone size: NA
V gene: TRBV27
J gene: TRBJ2-7
CDR3 DNA: TGTGCCAGCAGTTTTGCTAGAGGAGGGTTCTACGAGCAGTACTTC
CDR3 protein: CASSFARGGFYEQYF

D gene: NA
clone size: once
V gene: TRBV27
J gene: TRBJ1-1
CDR3 DNA: TGTGCTACATCGCGGGGGGCGCAGAACACTGAAGCTTTCTTT
CDR3 protein: CATSRGAQNTEAFF

D gene: NA
clone size: NA
V gene: TRBV27
J gene: TRBJ1-6
CDR3 DNA: TGTGCCACCGGGGTTCTGTATAATTCACCCCTCCACTTT
CDR3 protein: CATGVLYNSPLHF

D gene: TRBD2
clone size: NA
V gene: TRBV5-6
J gene: TRBJ2-3
CDR3 DNA: TGTGCCAGCAGCTCTTTAGCGGGGGTGGATACGCAGTATTTT
CDR3 protein: CASSSLAGVDTQYF

D gene: NA
clone size: NA
V gene: TRBV4-2
J gene: TRBJ2-3
CDR3 DNA: TGTGCCAGCAGCCAAAGCACTAGGGCAGATACGCAGTATTTT
CDR3 protein: CASSQSTRADTQYF

D gene: NA
clone size: NA
V gene: TRBV4-3
J gene: TRBJ1-1
CDR3 DNA: TGCGCCAGCAGCCAAGATGGAGGGGACACTGAAGCTTTCTTT
CDR3 protein: CASSQDGGDTEAFF

D gene: NA
clone size: NA
V gene: TRBV14
J gene: TRBJ1-2
CDR3 DNA: TGTGCCAGCAGCCAAGGCGCGGGGGTGTACTTTGGCTACACCTTC
CDR3 protein: CASSQGAGVYFGYTF

D gene: TRBD1
clone size: NA
V gene: TRBV5-1
J gene: TRBJ1-2
CDR3 DNA: TGCGCCAGCAGCTTGGGGACAGGGGGCTTGGAAGGCTACACCTTC
CDR3 protein: CASSLGTGGLEGYTF

D gene: TRBD2
clone size: NA
V gene: TRBV6-6
J gene: TRBJ2-1
CDR3 DNA: TGTGCCAGCAGTGTCGGAGCGGGGCCTTCCTACAATGAGCAGTTCTTC
CDR3 protein: CASSVGAGPSYNEQFF

D gene: NA
clone size: NA
V gene: TRBV7-6
J gene: TRBJ1-1
CDR3 DNA: TGTGCCAGCAGCTATGAACCAGGCCTGAACACTGAAGCTTTCTTT
CDR3 protein: CASSYEPGLNTEAFF

D gene: NA
clone size: NA
V gene: TRBV5-5
J gene: TRBJ1-1
CDR3 DNA: TGTGCCAGCAGCTTCGAGGGGAACACTGAAGCTTTCTTT
CDR3 protein: CASSFEGNTEAFF

D gene: NA
clone size: NA
V gene: TRBV28
J gene: TRBJ1-5
CDR3 DNA: TGTGCCAGCAGTGAGGGGACTAATCAGCCCCAGCATTTT
CDR3 protein: CASSEGTNQPQHF

D gene: TRBD2
clone size: NA
V gene: TRBV28
J gene: TRBJ2-1
CDR3 DNA: TGTGCCAGCAGTTTCCATGCGAGCGGGAGTGGGATGTGGATGAATGAGCAGTTCTTC
CDR3 protein: CASSFHASGSGMWMNEQFF

D gene: TRBD1
clone size: NA
V gene: TRBV6-5
J gene: TRBJ1-1
CDR3 DNA: TGTGCCAGCAGCTCGGGACAGGGGGCTTCTGAAGCTTTCTTT
CDR3 protein: CASSSGQGASEAFF

D gene: NA
clone size: NA
V gene: TRBV4-1
J gene: TRBJ2-5
CDR3 DNA: TGCGCCAGCAGCCAAGTAGTTCGGGGGAAACAAGAGACCCAGTACTTC
CDR3 protein: CASSQVVRGKQETQYF

D gene: TRBD2
clone size: NA
V gene: TRBV27
J gene: TRBJ2-1
CDR3 DNA: TGTGCCAGTTCGGGACTAGCGGGGGACTACAATGAGCAGTTCTTC
CDR3 protein: CASSGLAGDYNEQFF

D gene: NA
clone size: NA
V gene: TRBV2
J gene: TRBJ2-3
CDR3 DNA: TGTGCCAGCAGTGCGGCGGGAAGCTTCACAGATACGCAGTATTTT
CDR3 protein: CASSAAGSFTDTQYF

D gene: NA
clone size: NA
V gene: TRBV19
J gene: TRBJ1-2
CDR3 DNA: TGTGCCAGTAGACCGACACACGGCGACTATGGCTACACCTTC
CDR3 protein: CASRPTHGDYGYTF

D gene: NA
clone size: NA
V gene: TRBV3-1/TRBV3-2
J gene: TRBJ1-5
CDR3 DNA: TGTGCCAGCAGCCGGGGGAGCGGGGGGAGCAATCAGCCCCAGCATTTT
CDR3 protein: CASSRGSGGSNQPQHF

D gene: TRBD1
clone size: NA
V gene: TRBV27
J gene: TRBJ1-2
CDR3 DNA: TGTGCCAGCAGTCCCCGGACAGGGAATAACTATGGCTACACCTTC
CDR3 protein: CASSPRTGNNYGYTF

D gene: TRBD2
clone size: once
V gene: TRBV2
J gene: TRBJ2-4
CDR3 DNA: TGTGCCAGCGGCTTTCGGGGTGCGGGGGACATTCAGTACTTC
CDR3 protein: CASGFRGAGDIQYF

D gene: TRBD1
clone size: NA
V gene: TRBV6-5
J gene: TRBJ2-5
CDR3 DNA: TGTGCCAGCAGTCCCGGCGGGACAGGGAGAGAGACCCAGTACTTC
CDR3 protein: CASSPGGTGRETQYF

D gene: TRBD2
clone size: NA
V gene: TRBV7-9
J gene: TRBJ2-1
CDR3 DNA: TGTGCCAGCAGCTTAGCGGGACTAGCTCTCAATGAGCAGTTCTTC
CDR3 protein: CASSLAGLALNEQFF

D gene: NA
clone size: NA
V gene: TRBV6-2/TRBV6-3
J gene: TRBJ2-5
CDR3 DNA: TGTGCCAGCAGTTACGGTGGCTTCCCGGGGGATACCCAGTACTTC
CDR3 protein: CASSYGGFPGDTQYF

D gene: TRBD2
clone size: NA
V gene: TRBV5-8
J gene: TRBJ2-3
CDR3 DNA: TGTGCCAGCAGCTTGGCACTAGCGGGCACAGATACGCAGTATTTT
CDR3 protein: CASSLALAGTDTQYF

D gene: NA
clone size: NA
V gene: TRBV5-1
J gene: TRBJ1-1
CDR3 DNA: TGCGCCAGCAGCGCGGAGGGGCTACCCGAAGGTGAAGCTTTCTTT
CDR3 protein: CASSAEGLPEGEAFF

D gene: NA
clone size: few
V gene: TRBV28
J gene: TRBJ2-3
CDR3 DNA: TGTGCCAGCAGTTCCCCGCGGGACAGTCGCACAGATACGCAGTATTTT
CDR3 protein: CASSSPRDSRTDTQYF

D gene: TRBD1
clone size: NA
V gene: TRBV27
J gene: TRBJ2-7
CDR3 DNA: TGTGCCAGCAGTTTGTACAGGGGGCAAGACTACGAGCAGTACTTC
CDR3 protein: CASSLYRGQDYEQYF

D gene: NA
clone size: once
V gene: TRBV5-4
J gene: TRBJ1-1
CDR3 DNA: TGTGCCAGCAGAGAGGGAGGGGTGGCAAACACTGAAGCTTTCTTT
CDR3 protein: CASREGGVANTEAFF

D gene: TRBD1
clone size: NA
V gene: TRBV6-5
J gene: TRBJ2-5
CDR3 DNA: TGCGCCTCGGGACAGTCGCGGGAGACCCAGTACTTC
CDR3 protein: CASGQSRETQYF

D gene: TRBD1
clone size: once
V gene: TRBV7-9
J gene: TRBJ1-1
CDR3 DNA: TGTGCCAGCAGCCGACAGGGAAACACTGAAGCTTTCTTT
CDR3 protein: CASSRQGNTEAFF

D gene: NA
clone size: NA
V gene: TRBV19
J gene: TRBJ1-5
CDR3 DNA: TGTGCCAGTACCGGGGGATATAGCAATCAGCCCCAGCATTTT
CDR3 protein: CASTGGYSNQPQHF

D gene: TRBD1
clone size: NA
V gene: TRBV2
J gene: TRBJ1-2
CDR3 DNA: TGTGCCAGCAGTGTAGAGACAGGGGATGGCTACACCTTC
CDR3 protein: CASSVETGDGYTF

D gene: NA
clone size: NA
V gene: TRBV24-1
J gene: TRBJ2-7
CDR3 DNA: TGTGCCACCAGTGATTGGACAGGGACTACCTACGAGCAGTACTTC
CDR3 protein: CATSDWTGTTYEQYF

D gene: NA
clone size: NA
V gene: TRBV5-6
J gene: TRBJ2-6
CDR3 DNA: TGTGCCAGCAGCTTGATTGCAGGGGACCTCCACTCTGGGGCCAACGTCCTGACTTTC
CDR3 protein: CASSLIAGDLHSGANVLTF

D gene: NA
clone size: NA
V gene: TRBV5-1
J gene: TRBJ2-1
CDR3 DNA: TGCGCCAGCAGTCCATTAATGGGGGGTGGTGAGCAGTTCTTC
CDR3 protein: CASSPLMGGGEQFF

D gene: NA
clone size: NA
V gene: TRBV30
J gene: TRBJ1-2
CDR3 DNA: TGTGCCTGGAGTGTAGAGGGAGGTGGCTACACCTTC
CDR3 protein: CAWSVEGGGYTF

D gene: TRBD1
clone size: few
V gene: TRBV5-1
J gene: TRBJ2-7
CDR3 DNA: TGCGCCAGCAGCTTAGGGACAGCCTCCTACGAGCAGTACTTC
CDR3 protein: CASSLGTASYEQYF